This T cell receptor (beta chain) was recorded in a study of a mutant IDH1 vaccine in newly diagnosed glioma. Study context: Vaccination followed radiotherapy alone by 4-6 weeks, or accompanied temozolomide cycles. Previous treatment comprised radiotherapy, temozolomide, or both, mostly both.

Libraries were prepared by immunoSEQ multiplex PCR; TCRdb keeps only in-frame clonotypes and omits some of them. This table has some 130,000 clones, 80% appearing once. On this clone: Antigen unknown.

Study-level findings and limits: Evidence of vaccine-induced immune responses was documented in less than 95% of patients.

This CDR3 spans 15 amino acids. V lost 4 bases, J lost 8 bases, and 19 bases lay in between. Germline loops: CDR1 SGHRS, CDR2 YFSETQ. Specified time point: week 11, during vaccination. A 20-mer mutant IDH1 peptide at 300 ug was injected subcutaneously with topical imiquimod. Donors harbored newly found WHO grade 3 or 4 IDH1-mutant, ATRX-lost astrocytomas. The clonotype comes from a man between 40 and 49 years old with glioma. The chain joins TRBV5-1 to TRBJ2-1, with TRBD2 as a possible D gene (5 bases). The material was PBMCs, obtained from a glioma patient whose treatment included an IDH1 peptide vaccine. CDR3 sequence: CASSPGSILGDEQFF. The CDR3 coding sequence is TGCGCCAGCAGCCCCGGGTCCATACTCGGGGATGAGCAGTTCTTC.